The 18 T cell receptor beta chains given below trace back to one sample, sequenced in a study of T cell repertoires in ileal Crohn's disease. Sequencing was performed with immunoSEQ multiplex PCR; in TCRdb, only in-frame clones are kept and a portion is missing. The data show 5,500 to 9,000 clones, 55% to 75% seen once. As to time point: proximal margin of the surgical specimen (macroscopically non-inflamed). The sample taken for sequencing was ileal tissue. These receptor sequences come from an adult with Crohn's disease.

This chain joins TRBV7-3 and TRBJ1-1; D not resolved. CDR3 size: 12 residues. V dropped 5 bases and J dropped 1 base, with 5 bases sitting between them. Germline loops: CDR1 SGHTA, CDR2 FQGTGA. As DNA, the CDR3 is TGTGCCAGCAGCCGGGGGAACACTGAAGCTTTCTTT. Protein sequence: CASSRGNTEAFF.

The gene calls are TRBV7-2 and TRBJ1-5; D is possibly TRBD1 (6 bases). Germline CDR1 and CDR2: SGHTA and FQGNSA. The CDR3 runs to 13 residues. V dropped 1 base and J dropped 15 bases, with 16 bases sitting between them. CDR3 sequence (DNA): TGTGCCAGCAGCTTAGGGCCCAACAGGGACCGGCATTTT. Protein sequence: CASSLGPNRDRHF.

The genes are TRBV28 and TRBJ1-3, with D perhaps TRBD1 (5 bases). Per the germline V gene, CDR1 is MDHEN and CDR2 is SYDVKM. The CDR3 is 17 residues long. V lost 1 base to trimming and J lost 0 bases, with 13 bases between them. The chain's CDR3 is CASSLFFKGSSGNTIYF. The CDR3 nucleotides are TGTGCCAGCAGTTTATTTTTTAAGGGGAGCTCTGGAAACACCATATATTTT.

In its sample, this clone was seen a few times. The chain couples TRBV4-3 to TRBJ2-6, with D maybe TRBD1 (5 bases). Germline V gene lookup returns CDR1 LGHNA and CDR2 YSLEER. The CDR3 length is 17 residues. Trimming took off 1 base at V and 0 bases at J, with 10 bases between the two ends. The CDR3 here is CASSQGGTSSGANVLTF. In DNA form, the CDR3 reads TGCGCCAGCAGCCAAGGGGGCACGTCCTCTGGGGCCAACGTCCTGACTTTC.

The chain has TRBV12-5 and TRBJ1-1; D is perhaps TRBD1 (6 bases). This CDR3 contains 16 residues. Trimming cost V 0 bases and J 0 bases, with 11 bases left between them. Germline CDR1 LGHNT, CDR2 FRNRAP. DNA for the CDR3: TGTGCTAGTGGTTTGGTACTAGGGGGATTGAACACTGAAGCTTTCTTT. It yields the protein CASGLVLGGLNTEAFF.

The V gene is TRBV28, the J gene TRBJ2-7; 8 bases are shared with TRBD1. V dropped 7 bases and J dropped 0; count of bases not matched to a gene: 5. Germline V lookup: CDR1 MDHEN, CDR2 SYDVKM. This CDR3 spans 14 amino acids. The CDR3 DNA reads TGTGCCAGCAAAACAGGGGGGAGCTCCTACGAGCAGTACTTC. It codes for CASKTGGSSYEQYF.

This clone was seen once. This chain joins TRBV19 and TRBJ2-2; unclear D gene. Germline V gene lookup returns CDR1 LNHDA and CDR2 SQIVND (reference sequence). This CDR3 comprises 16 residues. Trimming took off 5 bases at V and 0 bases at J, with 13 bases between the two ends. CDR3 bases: TGTGCCAGTAGTGGTAGGTCAGCTCCGAACACCGGGGAGCTGTTTTTT. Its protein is CASSGRSAPNTGELFF. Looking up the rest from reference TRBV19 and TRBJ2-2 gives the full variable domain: DGGITQSPKYLFRKEGQNVTLSCEQNLNHDAMYWYRQDPGQGLRLIYYSQIVNDFQKGDIAEGYSVSREKKESFPLTVTSAQKNPTAFYLCASSGRSAPNTGELFFGEGSRLTVL.

The CDR3 region has the DNA TGCAGCGGCACCTTGATGGGACAGGAAGCTTTCTTT. Its protein product is CSGTLMGQEAFF. The chain links TRBV29-1 to TRBJ1-1, with 7 bases lining up with TRBD1. Germline values: CDR1 SQVTM, CDR2 ANQGSEA. CDR3 length equals 12 residues. V shed 7 bases and J 8 bases; nucleotides not matched to a gene: 10.

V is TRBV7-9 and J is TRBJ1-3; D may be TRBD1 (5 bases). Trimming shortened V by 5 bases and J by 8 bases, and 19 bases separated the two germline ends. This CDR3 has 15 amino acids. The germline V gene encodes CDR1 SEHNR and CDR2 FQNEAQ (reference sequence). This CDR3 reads CASSNDIGTGDTIYF. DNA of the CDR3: TGTGCCAGCAGCAACGACATCGGGACTGGGGACACCATATATTTT.

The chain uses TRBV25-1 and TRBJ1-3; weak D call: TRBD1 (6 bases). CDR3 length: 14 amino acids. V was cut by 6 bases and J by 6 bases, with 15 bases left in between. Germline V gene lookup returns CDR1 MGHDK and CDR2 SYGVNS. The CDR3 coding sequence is TGTGCCAGCAGCCCACCGGGGGGCGTAAACACCATATATTTT. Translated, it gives CASSPPGGVNTIYF.

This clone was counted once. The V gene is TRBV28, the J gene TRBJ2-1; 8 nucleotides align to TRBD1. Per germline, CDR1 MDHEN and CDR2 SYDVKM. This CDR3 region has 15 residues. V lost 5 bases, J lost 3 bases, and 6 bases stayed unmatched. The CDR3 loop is CASSPPGTGYNEQFF. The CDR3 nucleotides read TGTGCCAGCAGTCCCCCCGGGACAGGCTACAATGAGCAGTTCTTC.

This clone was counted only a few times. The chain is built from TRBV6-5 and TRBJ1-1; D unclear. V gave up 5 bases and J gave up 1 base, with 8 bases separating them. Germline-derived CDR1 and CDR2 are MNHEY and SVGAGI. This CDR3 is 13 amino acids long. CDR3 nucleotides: TGTGCCAGCAGTGGGTATACGAACACTGAAGCTTTCTTT. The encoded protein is CASSGYTNTEAFF.

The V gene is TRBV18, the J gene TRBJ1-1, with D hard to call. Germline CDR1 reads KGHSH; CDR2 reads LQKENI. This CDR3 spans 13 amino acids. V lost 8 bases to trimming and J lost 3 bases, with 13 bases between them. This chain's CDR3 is CASARGLDTEAFF. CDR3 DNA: TGTGCCAGCGCGCGAGGGCTAGACACTGAAGCTTTCTTT.

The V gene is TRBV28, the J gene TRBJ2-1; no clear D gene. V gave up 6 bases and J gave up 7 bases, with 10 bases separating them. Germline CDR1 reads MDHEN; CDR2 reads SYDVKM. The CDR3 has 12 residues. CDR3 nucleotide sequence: TGTGCCAGCAGCCTTAACGCTAATGAGCAGTTCTTC. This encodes CASSLNANEQFF.

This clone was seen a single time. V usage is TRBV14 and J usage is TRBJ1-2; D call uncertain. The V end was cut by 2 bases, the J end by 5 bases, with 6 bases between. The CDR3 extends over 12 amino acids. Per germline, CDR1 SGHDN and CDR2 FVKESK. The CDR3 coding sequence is TGTGCCAGCAGCCAATCCGGATATGGCTACACCTTC. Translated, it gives CASSQSGYGYTF.

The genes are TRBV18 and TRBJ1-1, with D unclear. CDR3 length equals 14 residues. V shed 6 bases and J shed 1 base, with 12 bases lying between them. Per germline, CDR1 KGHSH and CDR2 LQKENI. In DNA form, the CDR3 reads TGTGCCAGCTCGGTCGGATCACCGAACACTGAAGCTTTCTTT. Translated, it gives CASSVGSPNTEAFF.

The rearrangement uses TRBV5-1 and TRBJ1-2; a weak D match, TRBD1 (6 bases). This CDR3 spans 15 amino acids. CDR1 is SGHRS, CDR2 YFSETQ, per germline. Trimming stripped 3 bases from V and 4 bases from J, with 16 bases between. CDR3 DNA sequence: TGCGCCAGCAGCTCAACTACCGGGACACCCTATGGCTACACCTTC. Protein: CASSSTTGTPYGYTF.

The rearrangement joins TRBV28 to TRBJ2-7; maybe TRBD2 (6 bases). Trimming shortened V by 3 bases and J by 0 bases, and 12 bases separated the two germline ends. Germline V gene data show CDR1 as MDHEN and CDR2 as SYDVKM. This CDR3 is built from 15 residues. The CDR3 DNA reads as TGTGCCAGCAGTTTTGGGGAGGTGTCCTCCTACGAGCAGTACTTC. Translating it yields CASSFGEVSSYEQYF.